Listed here is a single T cell receptor (beta chain). What it recognizes is unknown. Clones were read by immunoSEQ multiplex PCR, and TCRdb kept only the in-frame ones, dropping some. The sample lists tens of thousands of clones, 81% seen once, with 17% in the top ten. This sample is drawn from a study of PD-1 blockade in classical Hodgkin lymphoma. Study background: Once every 2 weeks, patients received intravenous nivolumab at 3 mg/kg. Study-wide findings and caveats: Newly diagnosed and completely responding patients shared comparable baseline diversity. The study found that TCR diversity rose significantly by C4D1 in CD4+ but not CD8+ cells. Exclusion covered patients beginning nivolumab under 1 year post-ASCT.

Time point denoted: cycle 4 day 1 (C4D1), after less than seven weeks of nivolumab. Relapses following autologous stem cell transplantation were seen in all patients, with brentuximab vedotin exposure varying. The length of the CDR3 is 20 residues. Per germline, CDR1 LNHDA and CDR2 SQIVND (reference sequence). Trimming removed 1 base from V and 0 bases from J; junction bases left unmatched: 12. The sequence was collected from a human donor with classical Hodgkin lymphoma. The chain employs TRBV19 and TRBJ2-1; 10 nucleotides line up with TRBD2. The sequenced sample was peripheral blood mononuclear cells (PBMCs), obtained before the fourth cycle of nivolumab. Here the CDR3 reads CASSIAGRSSGRSSYNEQFF. DNA of the CDR3: TGTGCCAGTAGTATAGCTGGGCGGTCTAGCGGGAGAAGCTCCTACAATGAGCAGTTCTTC.